This entry features one T cell receptor beta chain sequence. What it recognizes is unknown. This PCR relied on a set of 60 Vbeta primers and 13 Jbeta primers. The method was immunoSEQ multiplex PCR; TCRdb's version includes in-frame clones alone and lacks a portion of them. The sample yields around 100,000 clones, 76% seen once. This sample is part of a study of cytomegalovirus exposure and HLA in healthy donors. Study observations and caveats: Confirmation in vitro established that three CMV-associated chains were specific for CMV antigens. A later examination showed that TCR association rates differed by HLA locus, with DRB1 most and HLA-C fewest.

Sequencing was done on a sample of PBMCs. This receptor was obtained from a woman aged 18 to 35 in good health and CMV-seropositive.

The DNA of the CDR3 is TGCAGCGTTGAGACAGCTGGAAACACCATATATTTT. It translates to CSVETAGNTIYF. V is TRBV29-1 and J is TRBJ1-3, with TRBD1 as a possible D gene (5 bases). With 3 bases removed from V and 2 bases from J, the gap between germline ends came to 5 bases. Looked up from germline, CDR1 is SQVTM and CDR2 is ANQGSEA. This CDR3 has 12 residues.